A selection of T cell receptor beta chains follows, all from one sample in a study of Graves' ophthalmopathy and Graves' hyperthyroidism. A single record per CDR3 protein comes from TCRdb applying MiXCR to the multiplex PCR reads. The data contain roughly 500,000 distinct CDR3 sequences, 14% of them seen just once; the ten biggest clones take up around 9.8%. The sample consisted of blood. Receptors were obtained from a woman aged 25 to 39 with Graves' ophthalmopathy. The CDR3 runs from the conserved cysteine through the conserved F or W. The D gene is left open where the match is weak. The size of a clone is reported for some rows only, either as once, few or many, or as a class for expanded clones.

V gene: TRBV30; J gene: TRBJ2-2; clone size: NA; D gene: NA; CDR3 protein: CAWSVRTLAGDLFF; CDR3 DNA: TGTGCCTGGAGTGTAAGGACTTTGGCCGGGGATCTGTTTTTT
V gene: TRBV7-9; J gene: TRBJ2-3; clone size: NA; D gene: NA; CDR3 protein: CASSSSFLGDTHYF; CDR3 DNA: TGTGCCAGCAGCTCCAGCTTCCTGGGAGATACGCATTATTTT
V gene: TRBV27; J gene: TRBJ2-7; clone size: many; D gene: NA; CDR3 protein: CASSPNVRGYEQYF; CDR3 DNA: TGTGCCAGCAGTCCTAACGTCAGGGGATATGAGCAGTACTTC
V gene: TRBV7-2; J gene: TRBJ1-1; clone size: many; D gene: NA; CDR3 protein: CASRQSGGAGTEAFF; CDR3 DNA: TGTGCCAGCAGACAGAGTGGGGGCGCTGGGACTGAAGCTTTCTTT
V gene: TRBV19; J gene: TRBJ2-2; clone size: many; D gene: TRBD1; CDR3 protein: CATHRGTGELFF; CDR3 DNA: TGTGCCACGCACAGGGGTACCGGGGAGCTGTTTTTT
V gene: TRBV7-9; J gene: TRBJ1-2; clone size: few; D gene: NA; CDR3 protein: CASSLSQGFYGYTF; CDR3 DNA: TGTGCCAGCAGCTTAAGTCAGGGGTTCTATGGCTACACCTTC
V gene: TRBV27; J gene: TRBJ2-5; clone size: many; D gene: NA; CDR3 protein: CASSSPPVETQYF; CDR3 DNA: TGTGCCAGCAGTTCCCCTCCGGTGGAGACCCAGTACTTC
V gene: TRBV6-5; J gene: TRBJ1-3; clone size: NA; D gene: NA; CDR3 protein: CASSYSRDAGNTIYF; CDR3 DNA: TGTGCCAGCAGTTACTCAAGGGATGCTGGAAACACCATATATTTT
V gene: TRBV27; J gene: TRBJ1-6; clone size: many; D gene: NA; CDR3 protein: CASGARGTEYNSPLHF; CDR3 DNA: TGTGCCAGCGGCGCGAGGGGGACCGAGTATAATTCACCCCTCCACTTT
V gene: TRBV30; J gene: TRBJ2-5; clone size: many; D gene: NA; CDR3 protein: CAWNGVGETQYF; CDR3 DNA: TGTGCCTGGAACGGGGTCGGAGAGACCCAGTACTTC
V gene: TRBV4-1; J gene: TRBJ2-7; clone size: few; D gene: TRBD1; CDR3 protein: CASSQLRDRGLEQYF; CDR3 DNA: TGCGCCAGCAGCCAACTCCGGGACAGAGGGCTCGAGCAGTACTTC
V gene: TRBV27; J gene: TRBJ1-6; clone size: many; D gene: NA; CDR3 protein: CASSLHVNSPLHF; CDR3 DNA: TGTGCCAGCAGTTTACACGTCAATTCACCCCTCCACTTT
V gene: TRBV4-1; J gene: TRBJ2-5; clone size: many; D gene: NA; CDR3 protein: CASSQQQGGATQYF; CDR3 DNA: TGCGCCAGCAGCCAACAGCAGGGTGGGGCGACCCAGTACTTC
V gene: TRBV18; J gene: TRBJ1-1; clone size: NA; D gene: NA; CDR3 protein: CASSRTVEDEAFF; CDR3 DNA: TGTGCCAGCTCACGGACAGTTGAAGATGAAGCTTTCTTT
V gene: TRBV30; J gene: TRBJ1-1; clone size: NA; D gene: NA; CDR3 protein: CAWSVSLPTEAFF; CDR3 DNA: TGTGCCTGGAGTGTAAGTTTGCCTACTGAAGCTTTCTTT
V gene: TRBV12-3/TRBV12-4; J gene: TRBJ1-2; clone size: NA; D gene: NA; CDR3 protein: CASSLRRTYGYTF; CDR3 DNA: TGTGCCAGCAGTCTTAGACGGACCTATGGCTACACCTTC
V gene: TRBV28; J gene: TRBJ2-7; clone size: NA; D gene: TRBD1; CDR3 protein: CASSTTRQGTPYEQYF; CDR3 DNA: TGTGCCAGCAGCACGACGAGACAGGGAACACCCTACGAGCAGTACTTC
V gene: TRBV20-1; J gene: TRBJ2-7; clone size: many; D gene: NA; CDR3 protein: CSASRAAFSYEQYF; CDR3 DNA: TGCAGTGCTAGCAGGGCAGCCTTTTCCTACGAGCAGTACTTC
V gene: TRBV20-1; J gene: TRBJ2-7; clone size: many; D gene: NA; CDR3 protein: CSARAQGFHEQYF; CDR3 DNA: TGCAGTGCTAGAGCTCAGGGTTTCCACGAGCAGTACTTC
V gene: TRBV15; J gene: TRBJ1-1; clone size: once; D gene: NA; CDR3 protein: CATSRDRGANTEAFF; CDR3 DNA: TGTGCCACCAGCAGAGATCGTGGGGCGAACACTGAAGCTTTCTTT
V gene: TRBV27; J gene: TRBJ1-2; clone size: many; D gene: NA; CDR3 protein: CASRPVSGTANYGYTF; CDR3 DNA: TGTGCCAGCAGGCCAGTCTCCGGGACGGCTAACTATGGCTACACCTTC
V gene: TRBV6-2/TRBV6-3; J gene: TRBJ2-7; clone size: few; D gene: NA; CDR3 protein: CASSRQGEQYF; CDR3 DNA: TGTGCCAGCAGCAGGCAAGGCGAGCAGTACTTC
V gene: TRBV7-3; J gene: TRBJ1-2; clone size: many; D gene: TRBD1; CDR3 protein: CASSLGTGNYGYTF; CDR3 DNA: TGTGCCAGCAGTTTAGGGACAGGAAACTATGGCTACACCTTC
V gene: TRBV6-2/TRBV6-3; J gene: TRBJ2-7; clone size: NA; D gene: TRBD1; CDR3 protein: CASSRTGPPYEQYF; CDR3 DNA: TGTGCCAGCAGTCGGACAGGGCCCCCCTACGAGCAGTACTTC
V gene: TRBV19; J gene: TRBJ1-1; clone size: many; D gene: NA; CDR3 protein: CASSTQGNAEAFF; CDR3 DNA: TGTGCCAGTAGTACCCAGGGGAATGCTGAAGCTTTCTTT
V gene: TRBV6-4; J gene: TRBJ2-3; clone size: many; D gene: NA; CDR3 protein: CASSDSKGITTDTQYF; CDR3 DNA: TGTGCCAGCAGTGACTCGAAAGGCATCACGACAGATACGCAGTATTTT
V gene: TRBV6-5; J gene: TRBJ1-1; clone size: NA; D gene: NA; CDR3 protein: CASNFGGRDTEAFF; CDR3 DNA: TGTGCCAGCAATTTTGGGGGGCGGGACACTGAAGCTTTCTTT
V gene: TRBV24-1; J gene: TRBJ2-7; clone size: many; D gene: TRBD2; CDR3 protein: CATSAAGGPGEQYF; CDR3 DNA: TGTGCCACCAGTGCGGCGGGAGGGCCGGGGGAGCAGTACTTC
V gene: TRBV24-1; J gene: TRBJ1-1; clone size: many; D gene: NA; CDR3 protein: CATMYKSEAFF; CDR3 DNA: TGTGCCACCATGTACAAGAGTGAAGCTTTCTTT
V gene: TRBV7-2; J gene: TRBJ2-5; clone size: many; D gene: NA; CDR3 protein: CASSLALSTPRETQYF; CDR3 DNA: TGTGCCAGCAGCTTAGCGCTCAGTACTCCACGGGAGACCCAGTACTTC
V gene: TRBV18; J gene: TRBJ1-5; clone size: many; D gene: NA; CDR3 protein: CASSAQYQPQHF; CDR3 DNA: TGTGCCAGCTCAGCACAATATCAGCCCCAGCATTTT
V gene: TRBV5-1; J gene: TRBJ1-1; clone size: many; D gene: TRBD1; CDR3 protein: CASSRVAGTGGPEAFF; CDR3 DNA: TGCGCCAGCAGCCGGGTGGCCGGGACAGGAGGCCCTGAAGCTTTCTTT
V gene: TRBV5-5; J gene: TRBJ2-2; clone size: few; D gene: TRBD2; CDR3 protein: CASSLRAGGTGELFF; CDR3 DNA: TGTGCCAGCAGCCTCCGGGCGGGAGGCACCGGGGAGCTGTTTTTT
V gene: TRBV15; J gene: TRBJ2-7; clone size: many; D gene: NA; CDR3 protein: CATSVGTSGSYEQYF; CDR3 DNA: TGTGCCACCAGCGTGGGGACTTCGGGCTCCTACGAGCAGTACTTC
V gene: TRBV7-3; J gene: TRBJ2-7; clone size: many; D gene: NA; CDR3 protein: CASSPPGRVVRYEQYF; CDR3 DNA: TGTGCCAGCAGCCCCCCCGGGCGGGTCGTCAGGTACGAGCAGTACTTC
V gene: TRBV6-2/TRBV6-3; J gene: TRBJ2-2; clone size: few; D gene: TRBD2; CDR3 protein: CASSYGLAGIGELFF; CDR3 DNA: TGTGCCAGCAGTTACGGACTAGCGGGAATCGGGGAGCTGTTTTTT
V gene: TRBV7-2; J gene: TRBJ2-5; clone size: many; D gene: TRBD2; CDR3 protein: CASNRGDTETKYF; CDR3 DNA: TGTGCCAGCAACCGGGGGGATACGGAGACCAAGTACTTC
V gene: TRBV7-2; J gene: TRBJ1-1; clone size: many; D gene: TRBD1; CDR3 protein: CASSLRTGVAFF; CDR3 DNA: TGTGCCAGCAGCCTAAGGACAGGGGTCGCTTTCTTT
V gene: TRBV30; J gene: TRBJ1-1; clone size: NA; D gene: NA; CDR3 protein: CAWKDLGGNTEAFF; CDR3 DNA: TGTGCCTGGAAGGATCTAGGGGGGAACACTGAAGCTTTCTTT
V gene: TRBV12-3/TRBV12-4; J gene: TRBJ2-6; clone size: many; D gene: TRBD1; CDR3 protein: CASSLGTGMFGANVLTF; CDR3 DNA: TGTGCCAGCAGTTTGGGGACAGGGATGTTTGGGGCCAACGTCCTGACTTTC
V gene: TRBV12-3/TRBV12-4; J gene: TRBJ2-2; clone size: many; D gene: NA; CDR3 protein: CASSRMGRTGELFF; CDR3 DNA: TGTGCCAGCAGTCGAATGGGGCGCACCGGGGAGCTGTTTTTT
V gene: TRBV5-1; J gene: TRBJ1-6; clone size: many; D gene: NA; CDR3 protein: CASSLADRGVNSPLHF; CDR3 DNA: TGCGCCAGCAGCTTGGCGGATCGTGGCGTTAATTCACCCCTCCACTTT
V gene: TRBV6-1; J gene: TRBJ1-2; clone size: many; D gene: NA; CDR3 protein: CASSVSSGAGGYTF; CDR3 DNA: TGTGCCAGCAGTGTCTCCTCGGGGGCGGGGGGCTACACCTTC
V gene: TRBV5-1; J gene: TRBJ2-7; clone size: many; D gene: TRBD2; CDR3 protein: CASSLAGSSAGYYEQYF; CDR3 DNA: TGCGCCAGCAGCTTGGCCGGCTCGTCAGCGGGGTACTACGAGCAGTACTTC
V gene: TRBV18; J gene: TRBJ1-3; clone size: many; D gene: NA; CDR3 protein: CASSPPVGGGNTIYF; CDR3 DNA: TGTGCCAGCTCACCCCCCGTCGGGGGAGGAAACACCATATATTTT
V gene: TRBV7-2; J gene: TRBJ2-7; clone size: many; D gene: TRBD1; CDR3 protein: CASSRDRASYEQYF; CDR3 DNA: TGTGCCAGCAGCCGGGACAGGGCTTCCTACGAGCAGTACTTC
V gene: TRBV28; J gene: TRBJ2-7; clone size: NA; D gene: NA; CDR3 protein: CATPGSYDQYF; CDR3 DNA: TGTGCCACACCGGGGTCCTACGATCAGTACTTC
V gene: TRBV6-5; J gene: TRBJ1-1; clone size: many; D gene: NA; CDR3 protein: CASSYRRVNTEAFF; CDR3 DNA: TGTGCCAGCAGTTACCGAAGGGTGAACACTGAAGCTTTCTTT
V gene: TRBV30; J gene: TRBJ1-6; clone size: many; D gene: NA; CDR3 protein: CAWNPGEGMTPLHF; CDR3 DNA: TGTGCCTGGAACCCTGGCGAGGGGATGACACCCCTCCACTTT
V gene: TRBV28; J gene: TRBJ1-6; clone size: many; D gene: TRBD1; CDR3 protein: CASSLSTDRDPLNSPLHF; CDR3 DNA: TGTGCCAGCAGTTTATCCACGGACAGGGACCCCTTGAATTCACCCCTCCACTTT
V gene: TRBV30; J gene: TRBJ1-2; clone size: many; D gene: NA; CDR3 protein: CAWSRMRVNYGYTF; CDR3 DNA: TGTGCCTGGAGTCGAATGAGGGTTAACTATGGCTACACCTTC
V gene: TRBV30; J gene: TRBJ2-7; clone size: few; D gene: NA; CDR3 protein: CAWSSLGPYEQYF; CDR3 DNA: TGTGCCTGGAGCTCTCTGGGACCCTACGAGCAGTACTTC
V gene: TRBV18; J gene: TRBJ2-2; clone size: many; D gene: NA; CDR3 protein: CASSPRRAGELFF; CDR3 DNA: TGTGCCAGCTCACCGAGGCGAGCGGGGGAGCTGTTTTTT
V gene: TRBV6-4; J gene: TRBJ1-1; clone size: many; D gene: TRBD1; CDR3 protein: CASSRDSSGSEAFF; CDR3 DNA: TGTGCCAGCAGTCGGGACAGTTCGGGGTCTGAAGCTTTCTTT
V gene: TRBV20-1; J gene: TRBJ1-1; clone size: many; D gene: TRBD1; CDR3 protein: CSARDYKGGTGTEAFF; CDR3 DNA: TGCAGTGCTAGAGATTATAAAGGGGGCACGGGCACTGAAGCTTTCTTT
V gene: TRBV12-3/TRBV12-4; J gene: TRBJ1-2; clone size: many; D gene: TRBD1; CDR3 protein: CASSYDDRGERNYGYTF; CDR3 DNA: TGTGCCAGCAGTTATGATGACAGGGGTGAACGAAACTATGGCTACACCTTC
V gene: TRBV6-5; J gene: TRBJ2-2; clone size: many; D gene: NA; CDR3 protein: CASSHRGLNTGELFF; CDR3 DNA: TGTGCCAGCAGTCACCGGGGCCTTAACACCGGGGAGCTGTTTTTT
V gene: TRBV19; J gene: TRBJ1-2; clone size: many; D gene: NA; CDR3 protein: CASRDVEEINYGYTF; CDR3 DNA: TGTGCCAGTAGAGATGTCGAGGAGATAAACTATGGCTACACCTTC
V gene: TRBV19; J gene: TRBJ1-1; clone size: many; D gene: NA; CDR3 protein: CASSPSQPGKMNTEAFF; CDR3 DNA: TGTGCCAGTAGTCCCTCGCAGCCAGGTAAAATGAACACTGAAGCTTTCTTT